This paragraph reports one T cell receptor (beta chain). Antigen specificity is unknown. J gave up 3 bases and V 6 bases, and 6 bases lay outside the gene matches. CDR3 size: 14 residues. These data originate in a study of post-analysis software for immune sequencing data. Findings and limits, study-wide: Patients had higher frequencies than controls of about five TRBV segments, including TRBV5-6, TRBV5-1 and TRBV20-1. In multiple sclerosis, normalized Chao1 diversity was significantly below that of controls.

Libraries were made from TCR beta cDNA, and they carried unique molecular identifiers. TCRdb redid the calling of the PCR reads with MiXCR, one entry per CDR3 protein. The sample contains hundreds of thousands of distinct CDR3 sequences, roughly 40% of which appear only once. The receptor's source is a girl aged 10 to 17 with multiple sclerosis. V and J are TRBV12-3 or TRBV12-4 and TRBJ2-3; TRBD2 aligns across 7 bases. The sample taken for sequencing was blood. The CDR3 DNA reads TGTGCCAGCAGGCGACTAGCAGAGACAGATACGCAGTATTTT. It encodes CASRRLAETDTQYF.